The 3 T cell receptor beta chains reported below all come from one sample, sequenced in a study of blood T cell repertoires in COVID-19. Using immunoSEQ multiplex PCR, the repertoire was profiled, and TCRdb retains in-frame clones only, with some absent. The repertoire holds some 70,000 clones, with 80% as singletons. The source material was peripheral blood. The receptors come from a human donor in a cohort sampled during active COVID-19.

V is TRBV14 and J is TRBJ2-7, with 9 bases fitting TRBD1. From germline, CDR1 is SGHDN and CDR2 FVKESK. V shed 0 bases, J shed 2 bases, and the junction held 5 bases outside the gene matches. The CDR3 sequence is 16 residues long. CDR3 nucleotide sequence: TGTGCCAGCAGCCAAGACCCGGGACAGGGTCCCTACGAGCAGTACTTC. It yields the protein CASSQDPGQGPYEQYF.

The table lists this clone with a few counts. The rearrangement links TRBV9 to TRBJ1-5; D not resolved. This CDR3 is built from 14 residues. V was clipped by 3 bases and J by 3 bases, with 10 bases between them. The germline CDR1 and CDR2 sequences are SGDLS and YYNGEE. CDR3 sequence (DNA): TGTGCCAGCAGCGCTGGGCAGATCAATCAGCCCCAGCATTTT. It specifies CASSAGQINQPQHF.

V is TRBV28 and J is TRBJ1-5; possible D gene TRBD1, 5 bases. Germline V gene lookup returns CDR1 MDHEN and CDR2 SYDVKM. With 9 bases removed from V and 0 bases from J, the gap between germline ends came to 15 bases. The length of the CDR3 is 15 residues. This CDR3 is CASSRGGDSNQPQHF. In DNA, the CDR3 is TGTGCCAGTTCACGGGGGGGAGATAGCAATCAGCCCCAGCATTTT.